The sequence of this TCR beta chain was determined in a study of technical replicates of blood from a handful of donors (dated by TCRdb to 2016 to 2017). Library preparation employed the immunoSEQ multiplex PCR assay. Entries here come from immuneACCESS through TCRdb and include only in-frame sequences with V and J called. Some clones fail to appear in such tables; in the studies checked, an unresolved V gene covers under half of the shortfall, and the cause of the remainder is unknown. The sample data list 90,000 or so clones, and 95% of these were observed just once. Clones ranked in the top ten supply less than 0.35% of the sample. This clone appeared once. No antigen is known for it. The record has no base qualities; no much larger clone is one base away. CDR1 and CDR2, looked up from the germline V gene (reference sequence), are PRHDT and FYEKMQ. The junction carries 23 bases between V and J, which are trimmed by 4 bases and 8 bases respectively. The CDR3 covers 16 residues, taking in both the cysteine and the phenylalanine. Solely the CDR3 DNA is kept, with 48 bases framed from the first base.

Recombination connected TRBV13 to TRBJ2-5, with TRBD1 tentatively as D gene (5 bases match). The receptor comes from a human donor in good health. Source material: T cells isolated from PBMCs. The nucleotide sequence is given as TGTGCCAGCAGCTCGGACACGATTCCCTCCAAGAGCACCCAGTACTTC. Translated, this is CASSSDTIPSKSTQYF.